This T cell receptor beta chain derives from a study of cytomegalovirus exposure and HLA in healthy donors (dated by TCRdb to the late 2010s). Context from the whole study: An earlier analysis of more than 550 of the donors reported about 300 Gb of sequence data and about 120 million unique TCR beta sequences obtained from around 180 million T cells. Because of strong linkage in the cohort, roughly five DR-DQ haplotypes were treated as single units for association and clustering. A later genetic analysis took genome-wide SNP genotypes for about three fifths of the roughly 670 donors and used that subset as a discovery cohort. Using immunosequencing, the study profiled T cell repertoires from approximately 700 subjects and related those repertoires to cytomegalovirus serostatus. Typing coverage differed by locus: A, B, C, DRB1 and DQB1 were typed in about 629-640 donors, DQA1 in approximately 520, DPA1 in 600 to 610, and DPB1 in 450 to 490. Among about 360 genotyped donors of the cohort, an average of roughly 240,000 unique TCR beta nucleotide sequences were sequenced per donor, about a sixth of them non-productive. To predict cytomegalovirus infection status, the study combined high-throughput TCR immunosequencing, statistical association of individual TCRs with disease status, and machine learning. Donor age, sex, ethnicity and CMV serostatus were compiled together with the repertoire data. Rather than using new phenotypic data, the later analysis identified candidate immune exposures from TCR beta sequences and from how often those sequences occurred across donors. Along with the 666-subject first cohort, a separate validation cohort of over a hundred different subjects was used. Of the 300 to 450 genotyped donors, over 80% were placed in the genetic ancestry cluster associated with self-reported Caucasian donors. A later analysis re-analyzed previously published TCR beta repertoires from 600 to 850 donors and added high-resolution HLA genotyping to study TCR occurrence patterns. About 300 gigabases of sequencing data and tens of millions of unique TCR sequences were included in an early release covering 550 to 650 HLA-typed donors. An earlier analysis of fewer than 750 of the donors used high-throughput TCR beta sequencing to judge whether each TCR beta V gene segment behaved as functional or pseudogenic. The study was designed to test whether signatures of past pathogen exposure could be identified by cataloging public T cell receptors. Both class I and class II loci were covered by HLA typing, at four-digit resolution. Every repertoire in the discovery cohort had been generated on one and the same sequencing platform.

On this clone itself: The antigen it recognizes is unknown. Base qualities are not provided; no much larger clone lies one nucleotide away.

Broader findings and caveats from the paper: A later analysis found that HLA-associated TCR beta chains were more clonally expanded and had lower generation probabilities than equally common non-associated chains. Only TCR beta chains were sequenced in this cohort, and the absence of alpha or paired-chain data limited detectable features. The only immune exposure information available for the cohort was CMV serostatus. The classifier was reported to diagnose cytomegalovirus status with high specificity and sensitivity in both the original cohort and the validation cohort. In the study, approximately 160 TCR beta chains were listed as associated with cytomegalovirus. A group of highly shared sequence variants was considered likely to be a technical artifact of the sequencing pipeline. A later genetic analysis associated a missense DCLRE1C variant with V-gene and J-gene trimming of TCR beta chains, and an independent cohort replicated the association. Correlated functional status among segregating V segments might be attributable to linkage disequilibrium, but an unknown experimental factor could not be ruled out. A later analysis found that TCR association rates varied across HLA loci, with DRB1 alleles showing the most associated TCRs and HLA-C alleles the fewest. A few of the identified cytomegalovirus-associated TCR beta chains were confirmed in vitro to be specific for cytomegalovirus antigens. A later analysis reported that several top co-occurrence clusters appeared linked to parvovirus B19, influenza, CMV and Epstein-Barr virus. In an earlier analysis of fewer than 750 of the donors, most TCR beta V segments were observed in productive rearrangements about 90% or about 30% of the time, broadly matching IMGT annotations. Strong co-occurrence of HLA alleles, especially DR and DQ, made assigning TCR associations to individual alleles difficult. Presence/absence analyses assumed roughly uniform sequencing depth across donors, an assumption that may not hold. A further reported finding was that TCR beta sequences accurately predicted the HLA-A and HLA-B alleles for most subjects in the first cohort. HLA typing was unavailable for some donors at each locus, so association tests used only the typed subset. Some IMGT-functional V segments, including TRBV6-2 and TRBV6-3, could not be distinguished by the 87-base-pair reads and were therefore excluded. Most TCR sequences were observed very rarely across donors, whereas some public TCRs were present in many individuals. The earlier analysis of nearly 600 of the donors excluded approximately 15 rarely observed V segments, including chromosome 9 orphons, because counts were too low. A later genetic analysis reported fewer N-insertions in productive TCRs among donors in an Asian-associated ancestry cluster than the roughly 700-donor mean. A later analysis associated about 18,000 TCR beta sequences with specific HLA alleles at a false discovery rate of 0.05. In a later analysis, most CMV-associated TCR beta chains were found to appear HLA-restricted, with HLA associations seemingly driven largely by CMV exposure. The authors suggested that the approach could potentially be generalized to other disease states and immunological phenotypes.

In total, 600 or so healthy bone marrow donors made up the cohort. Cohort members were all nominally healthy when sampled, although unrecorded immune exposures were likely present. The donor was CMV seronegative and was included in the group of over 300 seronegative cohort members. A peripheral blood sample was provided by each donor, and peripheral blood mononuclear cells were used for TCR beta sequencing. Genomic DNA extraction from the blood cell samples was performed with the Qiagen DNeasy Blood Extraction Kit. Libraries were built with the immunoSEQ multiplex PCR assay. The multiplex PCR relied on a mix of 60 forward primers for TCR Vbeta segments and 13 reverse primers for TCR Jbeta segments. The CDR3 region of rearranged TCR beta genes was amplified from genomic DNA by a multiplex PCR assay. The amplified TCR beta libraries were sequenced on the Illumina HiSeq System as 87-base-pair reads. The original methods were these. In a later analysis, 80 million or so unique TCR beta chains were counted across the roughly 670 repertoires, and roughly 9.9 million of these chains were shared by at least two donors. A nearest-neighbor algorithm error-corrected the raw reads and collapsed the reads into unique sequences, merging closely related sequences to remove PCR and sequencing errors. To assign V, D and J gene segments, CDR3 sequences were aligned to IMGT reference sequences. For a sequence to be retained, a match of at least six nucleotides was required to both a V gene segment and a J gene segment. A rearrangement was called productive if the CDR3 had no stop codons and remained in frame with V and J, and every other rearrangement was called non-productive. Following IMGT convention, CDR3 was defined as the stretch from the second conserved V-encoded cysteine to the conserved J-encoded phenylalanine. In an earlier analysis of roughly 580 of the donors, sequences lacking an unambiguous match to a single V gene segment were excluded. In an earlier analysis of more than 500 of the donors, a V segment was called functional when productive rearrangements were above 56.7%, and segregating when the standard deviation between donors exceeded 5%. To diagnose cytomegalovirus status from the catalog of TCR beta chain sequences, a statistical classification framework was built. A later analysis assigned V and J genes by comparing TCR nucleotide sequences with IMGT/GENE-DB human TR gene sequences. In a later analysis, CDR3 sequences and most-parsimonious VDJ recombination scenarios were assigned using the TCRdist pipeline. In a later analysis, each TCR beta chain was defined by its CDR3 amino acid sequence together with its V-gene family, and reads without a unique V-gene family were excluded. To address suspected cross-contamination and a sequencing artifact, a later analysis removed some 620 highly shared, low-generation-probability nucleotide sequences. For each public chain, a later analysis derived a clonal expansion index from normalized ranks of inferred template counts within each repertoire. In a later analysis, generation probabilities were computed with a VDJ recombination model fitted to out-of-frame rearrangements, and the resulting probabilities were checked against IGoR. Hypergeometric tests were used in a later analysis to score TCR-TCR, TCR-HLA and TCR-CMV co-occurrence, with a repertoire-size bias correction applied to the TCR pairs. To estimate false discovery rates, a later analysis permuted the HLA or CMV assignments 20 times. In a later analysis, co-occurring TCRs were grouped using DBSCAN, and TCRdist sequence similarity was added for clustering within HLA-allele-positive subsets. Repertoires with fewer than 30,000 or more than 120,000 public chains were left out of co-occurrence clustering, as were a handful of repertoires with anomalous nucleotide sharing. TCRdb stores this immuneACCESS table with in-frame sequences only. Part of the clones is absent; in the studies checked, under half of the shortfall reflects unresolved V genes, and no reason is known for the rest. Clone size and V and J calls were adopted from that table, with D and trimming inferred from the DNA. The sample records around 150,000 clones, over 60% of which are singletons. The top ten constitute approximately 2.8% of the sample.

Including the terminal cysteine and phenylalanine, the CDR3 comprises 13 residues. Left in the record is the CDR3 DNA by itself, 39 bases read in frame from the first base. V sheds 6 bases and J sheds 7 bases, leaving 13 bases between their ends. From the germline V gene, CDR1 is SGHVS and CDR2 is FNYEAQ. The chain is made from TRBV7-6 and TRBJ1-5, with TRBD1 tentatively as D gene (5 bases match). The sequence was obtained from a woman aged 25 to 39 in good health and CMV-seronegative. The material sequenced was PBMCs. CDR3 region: CASRREAGQPQHF. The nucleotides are TGTGCCAGCAGGAGAGAGGCAGGGCAGCCCCAGCATTTT.